These T cell receptor beta chains were read from a single sample in a study of T cells after yellow fever vaccination. TCRdb re-called the 5' RACE reads through MiXCR, storing one row per CDR3 protein. Among a few hundred thousand distinct CDR3 sequences listed, 5.2% were seen once. Sequencing used CD4+ T cells sorted from PBMCs, obtained on the day of the yellow fever booster vaccination. Receptor source: a young man who received the YFV17D yellow fever vaccine. CDR3s include the opening cysteine and the closing phenylalanine or tryptophan. The order of the fields is D gene, J gene, clone size, V gene, CDR3 protein, CDR3 DNA. The D gene is left open where the match is weak. Clone size, where shown, is once, few, many, or a class for clones that have expanded.

NA | TRBJ2-1 | NA | TRBV5-6 | CASSLVGRSSYNEQFF | TGTGCCAGCAGCTTGGTGGGACGTAGCTCCTACAATGAGCAGTTCTTC
NA | TRBJ1-6 | many | TRBV7-2 | CASRGRNNSPLHF | TGTGCCAGCAGGGGACGGAATAATTCACCCCTCCACTTT
NA | TRBJ1-1 | NA | TRBV15 | CATSRDRLDEAFF | TGTGCCACCAGCAGAGATAGGCTAGATGAAGCTTTCTTT
NA | TRBJ2-7 | many | TRBV12-3/TRBV12-4 | CASSLNLGGEQYF | TGTGCCAGCAGTTTAAATCTAGGAGGCGAGCAGTACTTC
NA | TRBJ2-2 | few | TRBV6-6 | CASRPQDTGELFF | TGTGCCAGCAGACCACAGGACACCGGGGAGCTGTTTTTT
NA | TRBJ2-2 | few | TRBV20-1 | CSARDDGGHTGELFF | TGCAGTGCTAGAGATGATGGGGGGCACACCGGGGAGCTGTTTTTT
NA | TRBJ2-5 | NA | TRBV14 | CASSQPGAGKETQYF | TGTGCCAGCAGCCAGCCGGGGGCCGGAAAAGAGACCCAGTACTTC
NA | TRBJ1-4 | NA | TRBV5-1 | CASSLKTGDEKLFF | TGCGCCAGCAGCTTGAAGACAGGAGATGAAAAACTGTTTTTT
TRBD1 | TRBJ1-1 | NA | TRBV6-2/TRBV6-3 | CASSSDRGTEAFF | TGTGCCAGCAGTTCGGACAGGGGGACTGAAGCTTTCTTT
NA | TRBJ1-2 | few | TRBV5-1 | CASSLDPGNYGYTF | TGCGCCAGCAGCTTGGATCCGGGAAACTATGGCTACACCTTC
TRBD1 | TRBJ1-5 | few | TRBV12-3/TRBV12-4 | CASSPREGADRQPQHF | TGTGCCAGCAGTCCCAGGGAGGGGGCGGACCGTCAGCCCCAGCATTTT
NA | TRBJ2-3 | many | TRBV5-4 | CASSQGRSEADTQYF | TGTGCCAGCAGCCAGGGACGGTCGGAGGCAGATACGCAGTATTTT
NA | TRBJ1-1 | many | TRBV4-1 | CASSHLRGMNTEAFF | TGCGCCAGCAGTCACCTTCGCGGGATGAACACTGAAGCTTTCTTT
NA | TRBJ2-1 | many | TRBV11-2 | CASSQRQASYNEQFF | TGTGCCAGCAGCCAGAGACAGGCCTCCTACAATGAGCAGTTCTTC
NA | TRBJ1-3 | NA | TRBV6-6 | CASSRTGNLGNTIYF | TGTGCCAGCAGCCGTACTGGCAATCTTGGAAACACCATATATTTT
NA | TRBJ1-1 | NA | TRBV3-1 | CASSPQGHRYTEAFF | TGTGCCAGCAGCCCCCAGGGGCATCGGTACACTGAAGCTTTCTTT
TRBD2 | TRBJ2-3 | few | TRBV11-2 | CASSPRSSGSTDTQYF | TGTGCCAGCAGCCCCCGGAGTAGCGGGAGCACAGATACGCAGTATTTT
NA | TRBJ2-5 | NA | TRBV12-3/TRBV12-4 | CASSMAPPEETQYF | TGTGCCAGCAGCATGGCCCCGCCCGAAGAGACCCAGTACTTC
TRBD1 | TRBJ1-5 | many | TRBV18 | CASSAGQGSSNQPQHF | TGTGCCAGCTCAGCCGGACAGGGGAGTAGCAATCAGCCCCAGCATTTT
TRBD1 | TRBJ2-3 | many | TRBV29-1 | CSVALGQGNTDTQYF | TGCAGCGTCGCCTTGGGACAGGGCAACACAGATACGCAGTATTTT
NA | TRBJ2-4 | NA | TRBV11-1 | CASSPPGSDIQYF | TGTGCCAGCAGCCCCCCCGGGTCCGACATTCAGTACTTC
NA | TRBJ2-3 | NA | TRBV20-1 | CSAAGWEDTQYF | TGCAGTGCCGCAGGCTGGGAAGATACGCAGTATTTT
TRBD2 | TRBJ2-1 | NA | TRBV5-1 | CASSLGLASEQFF | TGCGCCAGCAGCTTGGGACTAGCGAGCGAGCAGTTCTTC
TRBD2 | TRBJ2-2 | many | TRBV4-1 | CASSHHRGGAWTGELFF | TGCGCCAGCAGCCACCATCGGGGGGGCGCTTGGACCGGGGAGCTGTTTTTT
NA | TRBJ1-4 | NA | TRBV2 | CASRFGETNEKLFF | TGTGCCAGCAGGTTCGGAGAAACTAATGAAAAACTGTTTTTT
NA | TRBJ2-3 | medium-sized | TRBV28 | CASSRDGTDTQYF | TGTGCCAGCAGCAGGGATGGCACAGATACGCAGTATTTT
TRBD2 | TRBJ2-3 | NA | TRBV24-1 | CATSDSSGGIADTQYF | TGTGCCACCAGTGATTCTAGCGGGGGGATTGCAGATACGCAGTATTTT
NA | TRBJ2-3 | many | TRBV5-1 | CASSPRRVDTQYF | TGCGCCAGCAGCCCAAGAAGGGTAGATACGCAGTATTTT
NA | TRBJ1-5 | few | TRBV19 | CAFLGQPQHF | TGTGCCTTTCTGGGGCAGCCCCAGCATTTT
NA | TRBJ2-3 | NA | TRBV5-1 | CASKELLATDTQYF | TGCGCCAGCAAGGAGCTCCTAGCAACAGATACGCAGTATTTT
NA | TRBJ1-1 | many | TRBV20-1 | CSARETGNTEAFF | TGCAGTGCTAGAGAGACGGGGAACACTGAAGCTTTCTTT
TRBD2 | TRBJ2-1 | NA | TRBV5-5 | CASSFIATSGGINEQFF | TGTGCCAGCAGCTTTATTGCCACTAGCGGGGGGATAAATGAGCAGTTCTTC
NA | TRBJ2-2 | few | TRBV12-3/TRBV12-4 | CAPWGDTGELFF | TGTGCCCCCTGGGGGGACACCGGGGAGCTGTTTTTT
NA | TRBJ1-5 | few | TRBV19 | CASSRSTSQPQHF | TGTGCCAGTAGTCGGAGCACGAGTCAGCCCCAGCATTTT
NA | TRBJ1-4 | NA | TRBV12-3/TRBV12-4 | CASSKGRSYNEKLFF | TGTGCCAGCAGCAAGGGTAGGAGCTATAATGAAAAACTGTTTTTT
NA | TRBJ2-7 | NA | TRBV5-4 | CASSLDRGNGHEQYF | TGTGCCAGCAGCTTGGATCGAGGGAACGGCCACGAGCAGTACTTC
NA | TRBJ2-5 | NA | TRBV5-1 | CASSLVGTPEETQYF | TGCGCCAGCAGCTTGGTTGGGACTCCCGAAGAGACCCAGTACTTC
NA | TRBJ2-3 | few | TRBV20-1 | CSASTSLNTDTQYF | TGCAGTGCTTCCACTAGCTTGAACACAGATACGCAGTATTTT
NA | TRBJ2-4 | many | TRBV4-3 | CASSQDFAGAVENIQYF | TGCGCCAGCAGCCAAGATTTCGCGGGGGCCGTGGAAAACATTCAGTACTTC
TRBD2 | TRBJ2-3 | NA | TRBV20-1 | CSARDPGGGPGDTQYF | TGCAGTGCTAGAGACCCTGGCGGGGGGCCGGGGGATACGCAGTATTTT
NA | TRBJ2-1 | few | TRBV20-1 | CSARGLGSTYNEQFF | TGCAGTGCTAGGGGTCTGGGGTCGACCTACAATGAGCAGTTCTTC
TRBD1 | TRBJ1-2 | few | TRBV12-3/TRBV12-4 | CASSATGGANGYTF | TGTGCCAGCAGTGCCACAGGGGGCGCGAATGGCTACACCTTC
NA | TRBJ1-4 | few | TRBV12-3/TRBV12-4 | CASSLSVFNEKLFF | TGTGCCAGCAGTTTGTCGGTGTTTAATGAAAAACTGTTTTTT
TRBD1 | TRBJ1-2 | NA | TRBV19 | CASSADRGALGYTF | TGTGCCAGTAGTGCAGACAGGGGAGCCTTGGGCTACACCTTC
TRBD1 | TRBJ1-5 | NA | TRBV24-1 | CATSDRNRGSGPQHF | TGTGCCACCAGTGATCGAAACAGGGGCTCGGGGCCCCAGCATTTT
NA | TRBJ2-2 | NA | TRBV6-6 | CASPGPSNTGEMFF | TGTGCCAGCCCCGGGCCTTCGAACACCGGGGAGATGTTTTTT
NA | TRBJ2-5 | many | TRBV25-1 | CASSEYGQQETQYF | TGTGCCAGCAGTGAATATGGCCAGCAAGAGACCCAGTACTTC
TRBD1 | TRBJ2-3 | few | TRBV5-1 | CASSLGGQAYTDTQYF | TGCGCCAGCAGCTTGGGGGGACAGGCCTACACAGATACGCAGTATTTT
TRBD1 | TRBJ2-2 | NA | TRBV5-1 | CASSLGWDRSNTGELFF | TGCGCCAGCAGCTTGGGATGGGACAGGTCAAACACCGGGGAGCTGTTTTTT
TRBD1 | TRBJ2-3 | few | TRBV20-1 | CSAGQVRGQYF | TGCAGTGCTGGACAGGTCAGAGGGCAGTATTTT
TRBD1 | TRBJ1-1 | NA | TRBV6-1 | CASSKTGGTEAFF | TGTGCCAGCAGTAAGACAGGGGGCACTGAAGCTTTCTTT